This T cell receptor beta chain was captured in a study of T cell changes during pregnancy in multiple sclerosis. Trimming shortened V by 7 bases and J by 7 bases, and 13 bases separated the two germline ends. The germline CDR1 and CDR2 sequences are MGHDK and SYGVNS. The CDR3 runs 12 residues. Here immunoSEQ multiplex PCR was the method, and the copy in TCRdb shows in-frame clones only, minus some. The sample shows some 97,000 clones, 85% to 95% of them seen only once. The J gene is TRBJ1-1, the V gene TRBV25-1, with D maybe TRBD1 (6 bases). The material sequenced was peripheral blood, taken before pregnancy. The sequence derives from a female donor with multiple sclerosis, enrolled in a pregnancy study. CDR3 nucleotides: TGTGCCAGCATGCTCGGACAGCGTGAAGCTTTCTTT. Amino acid sequence: CASMLGQREAFF.